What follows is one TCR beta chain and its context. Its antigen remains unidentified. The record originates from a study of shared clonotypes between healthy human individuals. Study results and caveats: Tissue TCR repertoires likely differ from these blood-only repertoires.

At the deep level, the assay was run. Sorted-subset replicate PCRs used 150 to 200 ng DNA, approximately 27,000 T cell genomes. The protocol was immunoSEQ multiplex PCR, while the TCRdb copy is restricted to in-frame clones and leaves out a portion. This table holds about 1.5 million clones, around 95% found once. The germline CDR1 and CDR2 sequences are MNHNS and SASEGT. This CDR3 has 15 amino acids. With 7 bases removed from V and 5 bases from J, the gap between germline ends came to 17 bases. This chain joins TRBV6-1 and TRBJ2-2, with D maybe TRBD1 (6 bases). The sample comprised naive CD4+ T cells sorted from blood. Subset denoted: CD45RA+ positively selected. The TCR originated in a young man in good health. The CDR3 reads CASTHGLQGTGELFF. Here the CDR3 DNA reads TGTGCCAGCACGCATGGGCTCCAGGGGACCGGGGAGCTGTTTTTT.